This TCR beta chain was identified in a study of healthy donors' naive CD4 and CD8 T cells. Trimming removed 1 base from V and 3 bases from J, with 14 bases in between. Germline CDR1 is SQVTM and CDR2 is ANQGSEA. This CDR3 has 15 residues. Only a few counts were recorded for this clonotype. TCR libraries were built from approximately 0.55 ug of total RNA by linear amplification. TCRdb ran MiXCR on the reads and lists one entry per CDR3 protein. The table has approximately 180,000 distinct CDR3 sequences, 65% to 75% seen once; the top ten hold around 2%. This chain connects TRBV29-1 to TRBJ2-3, with D perhaps matching TRBD1 (5 bases). The sequence came from a pool of human donors in good health; the sample pools cells from several healthy donors. Sequenced: naive CD4+ and CD8+ T cells sorted from blood, pooled from several donors. The CDR3 loop is CSVEGGQGHTDTQYF. CDR3 DNA sequence: TGCAGCGTTGAAGGTGGGCAGGGTCATACAGATACGCAGTATTTT.